This T cell receptor beta chain was identified during a study of blood T cell repertoires in COVID-19. Sequenced by immunoSEQ multiplex PCR; TCRdb stores in-frame clones only, minus some. The data hold about 44,000 clones, with less than 85% observed a single time. V was clipped by 1 base and J by 1 base, with 8 bases between them. Germline V CDR1 and CDR2: SGHRS, YFSETQ. The CDR3 covers 14 residues. Input material: peripheral blood. The chain has TRBV5-1 and TRBJ1-1; a possible D gene is TRBD1 (5 bases). This receptor was obtained from a woman in her seventies with acute or convalescent COVID-19. For the CDR3, the DNA is TGCGCCAGCAGCTTGATCACAGGGAACACTGAAGCTTTCTTT. Its translation is CASSLITGNTEAFF. Full variable domain (remainder filled in from reference TRBV5-1 and TRBJ1-1): KAGVTQTPRYLIKTRGQQVTLSCSPISGHRSVSWYQQTPGQGLQFLFEYFSETQRNKGNFPGRFSGRQFSNSRSEMNVSTLELGDSALYLCASSLITGNTEAFFGQGTRLTVV.